This T cell receptor (beta chain) is drawn from a study of cytotoxic CD8 clonotypes in ibrutinib-treated CLL (dated by TCRdb to about 2021). Broadly, across the study: The cohort was composed of around twelve relapsed/refractory and about 15 treatment-naive patients; IGHV unmutated status was identified in roughly 18 patients. Responses were partial in 25 or so patients and complete in 2; after median 68 months follow-up, roughly 14 stayed in remission and some twelve progressed. An average of 255,043 productive templates and some 99,000 productive rearrangements was obtained per sample. Response samples were taken after a median of around 13 months on treatment, ranging from about 6 to 40 months. Every sample from remission and from progressive disease was obtained while the patients were still on ibrutinib. Of the 70 to 100 people in the trial, about two dozen had longitudinal samples available. Cryopreserved peripheral blood mononuclear cells were collected before treatment, at response, and at either disease progression or sustained remission.

Turning to this clone: This receptor's antigen is unknown. Nothing much larger sits one base from this clone, and base qualities are not available.

Here is what the overall study found, with its caveats: At baseline, clonality was higher than in age-matched healthy donors and showed a strong correlation with circulating CD8+ T-cell counts. Public clonotypes were rare and either contracted or stayed stable during treatment, and the rise in clonality at ibrutinib response reflected the expansion of private clonotypes. Clonality rose at ibrutinib response, remained stable during sustained remission, and dropped back toward baseline at progression. Sustained-remission and progressing patients did not have matched sampling times, and lymph node repertoires were not examined.

The meaning of the sample's time point label: 12 months on ibrutinib. Around 2 micrograms of genomic DNA were extracted from cryopreserved PBMCs for TCR beta library preparation. Longitudinal blood samples from CLL patients on ibrutinib monotherapy were analyzed using high-throughput TCR beta sequencing. The patients were enrolled in a single-center, open-label phase 2 trial of ibrutinib monotherapy. Each clonotype received, on average, about 9.7x coverage in deep resolution sequencing performed on a MiSeq, where the target depth lay between 1 in 1 million and 1 in 200,000 T cells. TCR beta libraries were generated with the immunoSEQ hsTCRB Kit. In the original analysis: The data were analyzed with ImmunoSEQ Analyzer and ImmunoSEQ Data Assistant, and V, D and J gene assignments followed IMGT definitions. Clonality, which ranges from 0 to 1, was calculated by subtracting the normalized Shannon entropy of productive rearrangement frequencies from one. Public clonotype analysis was restricted to overrepresented clonotypes comprising at least 0.05% of each patient's repertoire. Fewer than 15 age-matched healthy donor repertoires from immuneACCESS served as clonality controls. TCRdb carries this immuneACCESS record with in-frame sequences only. Its versions omit some clonotypes, under half of them owing to an unresolved V gene in the studies checked, with the rest unexplained. V and J calls and clone size follow that table, whereas D and trimming were derived from the DNA. This sample is represented by about 150,000 clones; about 79% of them were singletons. Roughly 13% of the sample lies in the top ten.

For CDR1 and CDR2, the germline V gene lists SGHAT and FQNNGV. V is shortened by 0 bases, J by 4 bases, and the region joining them spans 13 bases. The CDR3 spans 15 residues, from the cysteine through the phenylalanine. This entry keeps only the CDR3 DNA: 45 bases, framed from base 1. Recombination linked TRBV11-2 to TRBJ2-7; TRBD1 could be the D gene, as 6 bases match. This TCR was recovered from a human donor with chronic lymphocytic leukemia. The sequencing here drew on PBMCs, taken after 12 months of ibrutinib treatment. The CDR3 reads CASSLDPLGGYEQYF. The base sequence is TGTGCCAGCAGCTTAGATCCCTTAGGGGGATACGAGCAGTACTTC.